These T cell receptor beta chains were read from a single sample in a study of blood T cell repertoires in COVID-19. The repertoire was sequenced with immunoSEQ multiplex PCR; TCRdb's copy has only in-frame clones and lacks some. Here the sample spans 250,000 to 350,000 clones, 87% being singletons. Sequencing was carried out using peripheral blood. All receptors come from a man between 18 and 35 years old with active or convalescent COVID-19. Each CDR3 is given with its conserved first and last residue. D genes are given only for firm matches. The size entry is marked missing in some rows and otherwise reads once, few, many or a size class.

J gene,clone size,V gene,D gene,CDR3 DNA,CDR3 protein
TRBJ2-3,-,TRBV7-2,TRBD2,TGTGCCAGCAGCTTAGGTGCGGGGGTTTTTGCAGATACGCAGTATTTT,CASSLGAGVFADTQYF
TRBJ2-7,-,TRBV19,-,TGTGCCAGTAGAAGGGGGTACGAGCAGTACTTC,CASRRGYEQYF
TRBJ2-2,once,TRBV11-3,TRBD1,TGTGCCAGCAGAAAAACAGGGGTCGGGGAGCTGTTTTTT,CASRKTGVGELFF
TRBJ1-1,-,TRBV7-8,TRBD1,TGTGCCAGCAGACCGACAGGGGGCTTGGAGAACACTGAAGCTTTCTTT,CASRPTGGLENTEAFF
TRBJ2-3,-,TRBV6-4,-,TGTGCCAGCAGCCGGGGTGATACAGATACGCAGTATTTT,CASSRGDTDTQYF
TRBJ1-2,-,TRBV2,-,TGTGCCACCTCGTCGGGGAACTATGGCTACACCTTC,CATSSGNYGYTF
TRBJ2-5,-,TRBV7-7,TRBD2,TGTGCCAGCAGCCATTGGACTAGCGGGAGGGGTAAGACCCAGTACTTC,CASSHWTSGRGKTQYF
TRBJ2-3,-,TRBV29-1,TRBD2,TGCAGCGTTGCCCGGAGGTATCTCGCTAGCGGGAGGTCTATTGGCACAGATACGCAGTATTTT,CSVARRYLASGRSIGTDTQYF
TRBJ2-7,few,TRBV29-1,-,TGCAGCGTTACAGGGAACGCTTACGAGCAGTACTTC,CSVTGNAYEQYF
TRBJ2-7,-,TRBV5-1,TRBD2,TGCGCCAGCAGCAGTTCAACTAGCGGGAGTTCTTACGAGCAGTACTTC,CASSSSTSGSSYEQYF
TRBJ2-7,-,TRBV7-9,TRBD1,TGTGCCAGCAGCCCATACCCAACAGGGGGCAGCTCCTACGAGCAGTACTTC,CASSPYPTGGSSYEQYF
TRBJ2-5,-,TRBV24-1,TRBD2,TGTGCCACCAGTGACCAAGCGGGAGAAGAGACCCAGTACTTC,CATSDQAGEETQYF